The clone carrying this T cell receptor beta chain has only a few counts. The junction shows a germline mismatch at one end, possibly a read error. These data belong to a study of cytomegalovirus exposure and HLA in healthy donors. The germline gives CDR1 MNHNS, CDR2 SASEGT. CDR3 length: 16 amino acids. The PCR contained 60 Vbeta and 13 Jbeta primers. The repertoire was sequenced with immunoSEQ multiplex PCR; TCRdb's copy has only in-frame clones and lacks some. The top ten hold around 8.9% of the sample, which has 100,000 to 150,000 clones, 80% seen once. The receptor was derived from a man in his thirties or forties in good health and CMV-seropositive. This sequence joins TRBV6-1 and TRBJ2-6; 7 bases are shared with TRBD1. Sequenced input: PBMCs. The CDR3 reads CASSDQTGDGANGLTF. CDR3 nucleotide sequence: TGTGCCAGCAGTGACCAAACAGGGGATGGGGCCAACGGCCTGACTTTC.